Shown below are 23 T cell receptor beta chains from a single sample sequenced in a study of PD-1 blockade in classical Hodgkin lymphoma. TCRdb's table, derived via immunoSEQ multiplex PCR, lists solely in-frame clones and lacks some. The sample lists about 6,000 clones, around 57% occurring once. Autologous stem cell transplantation was followed by relapse in every patient, and brentuximab vedotin exposure varied. Thawed PBMCs were the source of CD8+ T cells, obtained through magnetic negative selection. The specimen comprised CD8+ T cells from blood, sampled at baseline. The receptors stem from a human donor with classical Hodgkin lymphoma.

This clone occurred a few times. The rearrangement joins TRBV18 to TRBJ2-5; TRBD2 might be the D (6 bases). V lost 5 bases and J 3 bases, leaving 13 bases between the germline ends. The CDR3 contains 14 residues. In germline, CDR1 is KGHSH, CDR2 LQKENI. The CDR3 here is CASSGFQREETQYF. CDR3 DNA: TGTGCCAGCTCAGGGTTCCAGCGGGAAGAGACCCAGTACTTC.

V is TRBV27 and J is TRBJ2-3, with 7 bases fitting TRBD1. The V and J ends lost 3 bases and 3 bases, in that order; junction bases with no gene match: 15. This CDR3 is built from 18 residues. Germline V CDR1 and CDR2: MNHEY, SMNVEV (reference sequence). DNA of the CDR3: TGTGCCAGCAGTTTTATAGGGAGAAGAGGGGGCATGACAGATACGCAGTATTTT. Amino acids: CASSFIGRRGGMTDTQYF.

A word on this clone: A read error is likely here: a far larger clone is one base away. CDR3 DNA sequence: TGTGCCAGCAGCTGGGGGACAGTCAATGAGCAGTTCTTC. Translated: CASSWGTVNEQFF. The chain employs TRBV11-2 and TRBJ2-1, with TRBD1 matching over 7 bases. Germline CDR1 reads SGHAT; CDR2 reads FQNNGV. With 4 bases clipped from V and 6 bases from J, the junction kept 3 bases outside the gene matches. This CDR3 region has 13 residues.

This clone came up a few times. The chain combines TRBV9 with TRBJ2-1, with TRBD2 identical over 7 bases. CDR3 length: 14 residues. V dropped 3 bases and J dropped 7; count of bases not matched to a gene: 7. Germline loops: CDR1 SGDLS, CDR2 YYNGEE. The CDR3 loop is CASSDGLGGNEQFF. In DNA, the CDR3 is TGTGCCAGCAGCGACGGGCTCGGGGGGAATGAGCAGTTCTTC.

The chain has TRBV10-2 and TRBJ2-7; perhaps TRBD1 as D (6 bases). CDR3 length: 12 amino acids. The ends were cut back, 10 bases at V and 3 bases at J, with 13 bases in the middle. Germline V gene sequence: CDR1 WSHSY, CDR2 SAAADI. The DNA for the CDR3 is TGCGCCATCGAAACAGGGTTCTACGAGCAGTACTTC. It yields the protein CAIETGFYEQYF.

This chain uses TRBV7-4 with TRBJ2-7, with no clear D. This CDR3 has 12 residues. V was clipped by 4 bases and J by 4 bases, with 8 bases between them. The germline CDR1 and CDR2 sequences are SGHVT and SQSDAQ. In nucleotides, the CDR3 is TGTGCCAGCAGCTGGGATGAATACGAGCAGTACTTC. It translates to CASSWDEYEQYF. The whole variable domain, filled in from reference TRBV7-4 and TRBJ2-7, reads GAGVSQSPRYKVAKRGRDVALRCDSISGHVTLYWYRQTLGQGSEVLTYSQSDAQRDKSGRPSGRFSAERPERSVSTLKIQRTEQGDSAVYLCASSWDEYEQYFGPGTRLTVT.

The chain combines TRBV29-1 with TRBJ2-1, with D possibly matching TRBD2 (5 bases). Germline-derived CDR1 and CDR2 are SQVTM and ANQGSEA. Trimming took off 8 bases at V and 7 bases at J, with 12 bases between the two ends. This CDR3 region has 11 residues. The CDR3 DNA follows: TGCAGCCCCCGGGCGGGTAATGAGCAGTTCTTC. Protein sequence: CSPRAGNEQFF.

This chain joins TRBV28 and TRBJ2-7, with 12 positions matching TRBD2. V lost 3 bases to trimming and J lost 5 bases; unmatched junction nucleotides: 14. Germline values: CDR1 MDHEN, CDR2 SYDVKM. This CDR3 is 18 amino acids long. The CDR3 bases are TGTGCCAGCAGTTTTGCGGACAGGTGGACTAGCGGGGACCACGAGCAGTACTTC. This gives the protein CASSFADRWTSGDHEQYF.

In its sample, this clone is medium-sized. This rearrangement joins TRBV9 to TRBJ1-5; perhaps TRBD1 as D (5 bases). Germline values: CDR1 SGDLS, CDR2 YYNGEE. Trimming took off 3 bases at V and 0 bases at J, with 10 bases between the two ends. CDR3 length: 15 amino acids. CDR3 in amino acids: CASSATAYSNQPQHF. The CDR3 DNA sequence: TGTGCCAGCAGCGCGACAGCTTATAGCAATCAGCCCCAGCATTTT.

The chain employs TRBV2 and TRBJ2-3; D unclear. The germline gives CDR1 SNHLY, CDR2 FYNNEI. V was cut by 3 bases and J by 1 base, with 5 bases left in between. The CDR3 covers 13 residues. DNA of the CDR3: TGTGCCAGCAGTGATATGGGCACAGATACGCAGTATTTT. This translates into CASSDMGTDTQYF.

The chain uses TRBV29-1 and TRBJ1-2; TRBD1 agrees at 9 bases. CDR3 length equals 11 residues. The V and J ends lost 7 bases and 10 bases, in that order; junction bases with no gene match: 7. Per germline, CDR1 SQVTM and CDR2 ANQGSEA. The CDR3 bases are TGCAGCGCCCGGGACAGGGATGACTACACCTTC. Protein sequence: CSARDRDDYTF.

This clone qualifies as medium-sized. This chain uses TRBV7-9 with TRBJ1-1; 9 bases agree with TRBD1. V lost 2 bases, J lost 7 bases, and 11 bases stayed unmatched. Per germline, CDR1 SEHNR and CDR2 FQNEAQ (reference sequence). The CDR3 totals 16 residues. This CDR3 is CASSLLPMGQGFEAFF. CDR3 bases: TGTGCCAGCAGCTTACTGCCTATGGGACAGGGCTTTGAAGCTTTCTTT. The full variable domain, completed using reference TRBV7-9 and TRBJ1-1, is DTGVSQNPRHKITKRGQNVTFRCDPISEHNRLYWYRQTLGQGPEFLTYFQNEAQLEKSRLLSDRFSAERPKGSFSTLEIQRTEQGDSAMYLCASSLLPMGQGFEAFFGQGTRLTVV.

By frequency in the sample, this clone is medium-sized. The genes are TRBV27 and TRBJ1-5; D call uncertain. Germline V gives CDR1 MNHEY, CDR2 SMNVEV (reference sequence). CDR3 length equals 14 residues. The germline V and J ends were trimmed by 6 bases and 3 bases, with 12 bases remaining between them. The chain's CDR3 is CASSPLGSNQPQHF. In DNA form, the CDR3 reads TGTGCCAGCAGCCCGTTGGGGTCCAATCAGCCCCAGCATTTT.

The chain employs TRBV11-3 and TRBJ2-5; D not resolved. The germline V gene encodes CDR1 SGHNT and CDR2 YENEEA. The V gene lost 2 bases and the J gene lost 5 bases, with 15 bases spanning the gap. The CDR3 runs 15 residues. Here the CDR3 DNA reads TGTGCCAGCAGCTTACAACCGGGCCCCTGGGAGACCCAGTACTTC. This encodes CASSLQPGPWETQYF.

This clone was seen once. The CDR3 region is CASSKAALIFHGYTF. CDR3 nucleotides: TGTGCCAGCAGCAAAGCGGCCCTCATCTTCCATGGCTACACCTTC. This chain joins TRBV21-1 and TRBJ1-2; TRBD1, the table's D call, lacks a check against the DNA. TRBV21-1 is described as a pseudogene. The CDR3 contains 15 residues.

This clone occurred a few times. The chain is built from TRBV27 and TRBJ1-5; D not certain. The V gene lost 6 bases and the J gene lost 4 bases, with 10 bases spanning the gap. Germline V CDR1 and CDR2: MNHEY, SMNVEV (reference sequence). The CDR3 is 13 residues long. CDR3 DNA: TGTGCCAGCAGCCCAATGGGGAATCAGCCCCAGCATTTT. Translated, it gives CASSPMGNQPQHF.

In its sample, this clone was seen once. The chain has TRBV7-2 and TRBJ2-5; D is perhaps TRBD1 (6 bases). Matching the DNA end better, TRBJ2-7 makes the J call doubtful. Germline V gives CDR1 SGHTA, CDR2 FQGNSA. The CDR3 is made up of 13 amino acids. Written as DNA, the CDR3 is TGTGCCAGCAGGTCCCAGGGGTTCTACGAGCAGTACTTC. It translates to CASRSQGFYEQYF.

This CDR3 reads CSVDRAGGPNEQFF. CDR3 bases: TGCAGCGTTGACAGGGCGGGAGGGCCGAACGAGCAGTTCTTC. The chain links TRBV29-1 to TRBJ2-1, with TRBD2 identical over 9 bases. Per germline, CDR1 SQVTM and CDR2 ANQGSEA. Losses at the gene ends were 3 bases for V and 10 bases for J; bases not matched to a gene: 10. The CDR3 consists of 14 residues.

V and J are TRBV7-8 and TRBJ2-1; no firm D call. This CDR3 has 15 amino acids. Per the germline V gene, CDR1 is SGHVS and CDR2 is FQNEAQ. The V and J ends lost 1 base and 5 bases respectively, with 12 bases between them. CDR3 sequence: CASSLVLGSNNEQFF. As DNA, the CDR3 is TGTGCCAGCAGCTTAGTTTTGGGTAGCAACAATGAGCAGTTCTTC.

In its sample, this clone was seen once. The rearrangement uses TRBV10-3 and TRBJ2-1; 9 bases agree with TRBD2. The CDR3 sequence is 14 residues long. In germline, CDR1 is ENHRY, CDR2 SYGVKD. J was trimmed by 6 bases and V by 10 bases; bases with no gene match: 10. CDR3 sequence (DNA): TGTGCCACCATTAGCGGGAGACTCGGCAATGAGCAGTTCTTC. Translation gives CATISGRLGNEQFF.

This clone is medium-sized. V is TRBV7-8 and J is TRBJ1-2; D is uncertain. Germline CDR1 is SGHVS and CDR2 is FQNEAQ. The CDR3 is 13 amino acids. Trimming took off 3 bases at V and 3 bases at J, with 8 bases between the two ends. CDR3 DNA sequence: TGTGCCAGCAGCTTGGACGGACACTATGGCTACACCTTC. Protein: CASSLDGHYGYTF.

The V call is TRBV11-2, the J call TRBJ2-3, with D perhaps matching TRBD1 (6 bases). Looked up from germline, CDR1 is SGHAT and CDR2 is FQNNGV. V lost 4 bases to trimming and J lost 2 bases, with 16 bases between them. The CDR3 is made up of 16 amino acids. The DNA of the CDR3 is TGTGCCAGCAGCTCATGGGAATGGACAGCCACAGATACGCAGTATTTT. This gives the protein CASSSWEWTATDTQYF.

V and J are TRBV7-8 and TRBJ1-2; 7 nucleotides match TRBD1. V gave up 0 bases and J gave up 4 bases; unmatched junction bases: 2. The CDR3 contains 14 residues. CDR1 SGHVS and CDR2 FQNEAQ come from the germline V gene. The CDR3 DNA reads as TGTGCCAGCAGCTTAGCCGACAGGGCCTATGGCTACACCTTC. Its protein is CASSLADRAYGYTF.